The 10 T cell receptor beta chains listed next were all sequenced from one sample in a study of blood T cells in healthy people across ages. Combining a sample-barcoded 5' primer with a J-beta primer mix, a second PCR ran for roughly 6 to 12 cycles. Using its own MiXCR run on the 5' RACE reads, TCRdb lists one record per CDR3 protein. The sample lists 850,000 to 950,000 distinct CDR3 sequences; about 28% were seen once. Sequencing was carried out using blood. These receptor sequences come from a woman over 75 in good health.

This clonotype was recorded at least ten times. The chain uses TRBV6-5 and TRBJ1-5, with TRBD1 identical over 7 bases. Germline assignment: CDR1 MNHEY and CDR2 SVGAGI. The V segment lost 0 bases and the J segment 5 bases; nucleotides outside the gene matches: 4. The CDR3 is made up of 15 amino acids. In DNA, the CDR3 is TGTGCCAGCAGTTACTCGACAGGGAACGATCAGCCCCAGCATTTT. Residues: CASSYSTGNDQPQHF.

The chain carries TRBV11-2 and TRBJ1-1, with TRBD1 matching 8 bases. Losses at the gene ends were 1 base for V and 2 bases for J; bases not matched to a gene: 12. The CDR3 runs 18 residues. Germline V gives CDR1 SGHAT, CDR2 FQNNGV. In DNA form, the CDR3 reads TGTGCCAGCAGCTTAGGGGAAGACAGGGGCGGACTTAACACTGAAGCTTTCTTT. Its protein is CASSLGEDRGGLNTEAFF.

This clonotype has a handful of counts. A read error may be the cause here, since a much bigger clone is one base away. The chain uses TRBV10-3 and TRBJ2-1; D unclear. Trimming pared 6 bases from V and 4 bases from J, leaving 13 bases between. Germline V CDR1 and CDR2: ENHRY, SYGVKD. CDR3 length: 14 residues. This CDR3 reads CAIRERQEYNEQFF. The CDR3 DNA reads TGTGCCATCAGGGAGAGGCAGGAGTACAATGAGCAGTTCTTC.

The chain is built from TRBV15 and TRBJ2-1, with 8 positions matching TRBD1. After removal of 1 base from V and 8 bases from J, the junction contained 7 bases not matched to a gene. CDR1 and CDR2 from the germline V gene are LNHNV and YYDKDF (reference sequence). CDR3 length: 15 amino acids. DNA of the CDR3: TGTGCCACCAGCAGAGGACAGGGGAGACACGATGAGCAGTTCTTC. This codes for CATSRGQGRHDEQFF.

The chain combines TRBV5-1 with TRBJ2-5, with 11 positions matching TRBD2. Trimming cost V 7 bases and J 4 bases; bases outside gene matches: 6. Germline values: CDR1 SGHRS, CDR2 YFSETQ. The CDR3 length is 14 residues. DNA of the CDR3: TGCGCCAGCTACCTAGCGGGAGGCGGAGAGACCCAGTACTTC. Its translation: CASYLAGGGETQYF.

This clonotype was found many times. This rearrangement joins TRBV10-3 to TRBJ2-5, with 8 bases that match TRBD1. The CDR3 totals 15 residues. V lost 3 bases to trimming and J lost 4 bases; unmatched junction nucleotides: 7. Germline values: CDR1 ENHRY, CDR2 SYGVKD. CDR3: CAISEWQGARETQYF. The DNA for the CDR3 is TGTGCCATCAGTGAATGGCAGGGGGCAAGAGAGACCCAGTACTTC.

Details on this clonotype: A clone one base away is much larger, so this may be a read error. The gene calls are TRBV28 and TRBJ2-1; 7 nucleotides align to TRBD2. The V gene's germline CDR1 is MDHEN and CDR2 SYDVKM. The CDR3 has 15 amino acids. V lost 3 bases and J lost 8; bases outside the gene matches: 10. The CDR3 sequence is CASSLELARQDEQFF. CDR3 sequence (DNA): TGTGCCAGCAGTTTGGAACTAGCGAGGCAGGATGAGCAGTTCTTC.

This clonotype was observed many times. The chain joins TRBV5-1 to TRBJ1-1, with TRBD1 identical over 9 bases. Per germline, CDR1 SGHRS and CDR2 YFSETQ. The V segment lost 4 bases and the J segment 0 bases; nucleotides outside the gene matches: 7. CDR3 size: 16 residues. The CDR3 is CASSGRDRAMNTEAFF. DNA for the CDR3: TGCGCCAGCAGCGGACGGGACAGGGCCATGAACACTGAAGCTTTCTTT.

About this clonotype itself: Germline and junction disagree at one end, which may indicate a read error. The CDR3 sequence: CASSLPGVNVLTF. CDR3 nucleotides: TGTGCCAGCAGCTTGCCTGGGGTCAACGTCCTGACTTTC. The chain uses TRBV6-1 and TRBJ2-6; D not resolved. CDR1 is MNHNS, CDR2 SASEGT, per germline. The CDR3 loop spans 13 amino acids.

The gene calls are TRBV7-2 and TRBJ2-6; D may be TRBD2 (7 bases). This CDR3 comprises 17 residues. The germline gives CDR1 SGHTA, CDR2 FQGNSA. V lost 5 bases to trimming and J lost 4 bases, with 18 bases between them. CDR3 in DNA: TGTGCCAGCAGCCTGGGGGGGGGGCGGACAGGGGCCAACGTCCTGACTTTC. Its protein is CASSLGGGRTGANVLTF. The variable domain in full, completed from reference TRBV7-2 and TRBJ2-6, reads GAGVSQSPSNKVTEKGKDVELRCDPISGHTALYWYRQSLGQGLEFLIYFQGNSAPDKSGLPSDRFSAERTGGSVSTLTIQRTQQEDSAVYLCASSLGGGRTGANVLTFGAGSRLTVL.